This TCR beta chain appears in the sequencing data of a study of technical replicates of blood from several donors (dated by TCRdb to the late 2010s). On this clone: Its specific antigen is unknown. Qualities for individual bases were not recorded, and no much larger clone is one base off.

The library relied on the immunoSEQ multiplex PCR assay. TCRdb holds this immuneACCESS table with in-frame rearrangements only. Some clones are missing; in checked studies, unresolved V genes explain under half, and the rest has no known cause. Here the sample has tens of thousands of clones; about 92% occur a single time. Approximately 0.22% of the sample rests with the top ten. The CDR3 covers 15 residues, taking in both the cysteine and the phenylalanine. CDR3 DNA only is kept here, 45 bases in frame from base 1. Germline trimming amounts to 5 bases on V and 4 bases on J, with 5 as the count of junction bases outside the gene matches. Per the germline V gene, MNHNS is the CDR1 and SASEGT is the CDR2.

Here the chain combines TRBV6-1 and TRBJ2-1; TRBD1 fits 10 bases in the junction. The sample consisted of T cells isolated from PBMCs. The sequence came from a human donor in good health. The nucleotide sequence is TGTGCCAGCAGTAACCCGGGACAGGGGTACAATGAGCAGTTCTTC. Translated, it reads CASSNPGQGYNEQFF.